These T cell receptor beta chains were read from a single sample in a study of T cell responses to AZD1222 COVID-19 vaccine. Assay: immunoSEQ multiplex PCR; the TCRdb copy retains only in-frame clones and omits some. The sample lists roughly 170,000 clones; approximately 90% were seen once. This specimen was peripheral blood, taken on day 0 of AZD1222 vaccination. These receptors came from an adult in good health. CDR3s include the opening cysteine and the closing phenylalanine or tryptophan. The order of the fields is clone size, D gene, V gene, J gene, CDR3 protein, CDR3 DNA. D genes are given only for firm matches. Size is omitted from some rows. Given values are once, few, many or a class for expanded clones.

clone size: .; D gene: .; V gene: TRBV6-6; J gene: TRBJ1-6; CDR3 protein: CASSPLRVFDSSSYNSPLHF; CDR3 DNA: TGTGCCAGCAGCCCACTGAGAGTTTTCGACAGCAGCTCCTATAATTCACCCCTCCACTTT
clone size: .; D gene: .; V gene: TRBV6-5; J gene: TRBJ1-3; CDR3 protein: CTSSSGNTIYF; CDR3 DNA: TGTACCAGCAGCTCTGGAAACACCATATATTTT
clone size: .; D gene: .; V gene: TRBV20-1; J gene: TRBJ1-4; CDR3 protein: CSARGGEKLFF; CDR3 DNA: TGCAGTGCCCGGGGAGGTGAAAAACTGTTTTTT
clone size: .; D gene: .; V gene: TRBV7-2; J gene: TRBJ1-4; CDR3 protein: CASSPKGGPTNEKLFF; CDR3 DNA: TGTGCCAGCAGCCCCAAAGGGGGTCCAACTAATGAAAAACTGTTTTTT
clone size: .; D gene: .; V gene: TRBV7-2; J gene: TRBJ2-7; CDR3 protein: CASSSGVGIFPYEQYF; CDR3 DNA: TGTGCCAGCAGCTCAGGGGTAGGCATTTTCCCCTACGAGCAGTACTTC
clone size: .; D gene: .; V gene: TRBV29-1; J gene: TRBJ2-7; CDR3 protein: CSVASSLTLPEQYF; CDR3 DNA: TGCAGCGTTGCATCCTCTCTGACTCTTCCCGAGCAGTACTTC
clone size: .; D gene: TRBD1; V gene: TRBV18; J gene: TRBJ1-5; CDR3 protein: CASSLGQGDQPQHF; CDR3 DNA: TGTGCCAGCTCATTGGGACAGGGCGATCAGCCCCAGCATTTT
clone size: once; D gene: .; V gene: TRBV30; J gene: TRBJ1-2; CDR3 protein: CAWREVDGYTF; CDR3 DNA: TGTGCCTGGAGGGAAGTGGATGGCTACACCTTC
clone size: .; D gene: TRBD1; V gene: TRBV18; J gene: TRBJ2-4; CDR3 protein: CASSLSSGQGSKNIQYF; CDR3 DNA: TGTGCCAGCTCACTCTCATCAGGACAGGGATCCAAAAACATTCAGTACTTC
clone size: .; D gene: .; V gene: TRBV19; J gene: TRBJ1-1; CDR3 protein: CASSHRESTEAFF; CDR3 DNA: TGTGCCAGTAGCCACAGGGAGAGCACTGAAGCTTTCTTT
clone size: once; D gene: .; V gene: TRBV28; J gene: TRBJ1-1; CDR3 protein: CASSFRRNTEAFF; CDR3 DNA: TGTGCCAGCAGTTTTAGGAGGAACACTGAAGCTTTCTTT
clone size: .; D gene: .; V gene: TRBV27; J gene: TRBJ2-7; CDR3 protein: CASSFGVEQYF; CDR3 DNA: TGTGCCAGCAGTTTCGGGGTTGAGCAGTACTTC
clone size: .; D gene: .; V gene: TRBV19; J gene: TRBJ1-6; CDR3 protein: CASSIERVGNSPLHF; CDR3 DNA: TGTGCCAGTAGTATAGAAAGGGTCGGGAATTCACCCCTCCACTTT
clone size: once; D gene: TRBD1; V gene: TRBV7-2; J gene: TRBJ2-7; CDR3 protein: CASSSNRGGPYEQYF; CDR3 DNA: TGTGCCAGCAGTTCTAACAGGGGTGGCCCCTACGAGCAGTACTTC
clone size: .; D gene: .; V gene: TRBV12-3/TRBV12-4; J gene: TRBJ1-2; CDR3 protein: CASSLAIYGYTF; CDR3 DNA: TGTGCCAGCAGTTTAGCGATTTATGGCTACACCTTC
clone size: .; D gene: .; V gene: TRBV30; J gene: TRBJ2-3; CDR3 protein: CAWKPPSTDTQYF; CDR3 DNA: TGTGCCTGGAAGCCCCCCTCCACAGATACGCAGTATTTT
clone size: .; D gene: .; V gene: TRBV5-1; J gene: TRBJ2-5; CDR3 protein: CASSLSQETQYF; CDR3 DNA: TGCGCCAGCAGCTTGTCCCAAGAGACCCAGTACTTC
clone size: .; D gene: .; V gene: TRBV5-6; J gene: TRBJ1-4; CDR3 protein: CASSLAGNEKLFF; CDR3 DNA: TGTGCCAGCAGCTTGGCTGGTAATGAAAAACTGTTTTTT
clone size: .; D gene: TRBD2; V gene: TRBV19; J gene: TRBJ2-1; CDR3 protein: CASSITSGGDNEQFF; CDR3 DNA: TGTGCCAGTAGTATAACTAGCGGGGGAGACAATGAGCAGTTCTTC
clone size: .; D gene: TRBD1; V gene: TRBV5-1; J gene: TRBJ2-2; CDR3 protein: CASSHGTGETGELFF; CDR3 DNA: TGCGCCAGCAGCCATGGGACAGGGGAGACCGGGGAGCTGTTTTTT
clone size: .; D gene: TRBD2; V gene: TRBV5-5; J gene: TRBJ2-2; CDR3 protein: CASSRRGLAGDVNTGELFF; CDR3 DNA: TGTGCCAGCAGCCGCCGGGGGCTAGCGGGGGACGTGAACACCGGGGAGCTGTTTTTT
clone size: .; D gene: TRBD1; V gene: TRBV4-3; J gene: TRBJ2-7; CDR3 protein: CASSQAGTGGYEQYF; CDR3 DNA: TGCGCCAGCAGCCAGGCCGGGACAGGGGGCTACGAGCAGTACTTC
clone size: .; D gene: .; V gene: TRBV4-1; J gene: TRBJ1-1; CDR3 protein: CASSQASLGNTEAFF; CDR3 DNA: TGCGCCAGCAGCCAAGCCAGTTTGGGGAACACTGAAGCTTTCTTT
clone size: .; D gene: .; V gene: TRBV5-8; J gene: TRBJ1-6; CDR3 protein: CASSLIGRQGVSNSPLHF; CDR3 DNA: TGTGCCAGCAGCTTGATTGGCCGGCAGGGCGTTTCCAATTCACCCCTCCACTTT
clone size: .; D gene: TRBD1; V gene: TRBV7-9; J gene: TRBJ2-1; CDR3 protein: CASSSLPGQGPYNEQFF; CDR3 DNA: TGTGCCAGCAGCTCCTTACCTGGACAGGGTCCCTACAATGAGCAGTTCTTC
clone size: .; D gene: TRBD1; V gene: TRBV10-3; J gene: TRBJ1-1; CDR3 protein: CAISGGTATNTEAFF; CDR3 DNA: TGTGCCATCAGTGGGGGGACAGCCACGAACACTGAAGCTTTCTTT
clone size: once; D gene: .; V gene: TRBV4-3; J gene: TRBJ1-1; CDR3 protein: CASSLRVGANTEAFF; CDR3 DNA: TGCGCCAGCAGCCTTCGGGTGGGTGCCAACACTGAAGCTTTCTTT
clone size: .; D gene: .; V gene: TRBV7-2; J gene: TRBJ1-1; CDR3 protein: CASSLWKGANTEAFF; CDR3 DNA: TGTGCCAGCAGCTTATGGAAAGGTGCGAACACTGAAGCTTTCTTT
clone size: once; D gene: TRBD1; V gene: TRBV4-3; J gene: TRBJ1-4; CDR3 protein: CASSQVRAGQGAFNEKLFF; CDR3 DNA: TGCGCCAGCAGCCAAGTGAGAGCGGGACAGGGGGCCTTTAATGAAAAACTGTTTTTT
clone size: .; D gene: .; V gene: TRBV7-2; J gene: TRBJ1-5; CDR3 protein: CASSLEAGPGQPQHF; CDR3 DNA: TGTGCCAGCAGCTTAGAGGCAGGGCCGGGTCAGCCCCAGCATTTT
clone size: .; D gene: .; V gene: TRBV3-1/TRBV3-2; J gene: TRBJ1-1; CDR3 protein: CASKGTRVMGNTEAFF; CDR3 DNA: TGTGCCAGCAAAGGAACCCGGGTTATGGGGAACACTGAAGCTTTCTTT